This T cell receptor beta chain was sequenced for a study of cytomegalovirus exposure and HLA in healthy donors. Study-level findings and limits: Apparent HLA restriction characterized most CMV-associated TCR beta chains in a later analysis. TRBV6-2, TRBV6-3 and some other V segments were unresolvable in 87-base-pair reads. Reportedly, fewer N-insertions than the roughly 690-donor mean appeared in an Asian-associated ancestry cluster in a later analysis.

It was with 60 Vbeta and 13 Jbeta primers that the PCR ran. Method: immunoSEQ multiplex PCR; TCRdb's copy keeps in-frame clones and lacks some. The data show around 140,000 clones, about 80% seen once. As regards this clone: Its specificity is not known. Other DNA sequences within the sample encode an identical CDR3.

J lost 2 bases, V lost 1 base, and 5 bases had no gene match. Germline V gives CDR1 MGHRA, CDR2 YSYEKL. The CDR3 contains 17 residues. The specimen was PBMCs. V and J are TRBV4-1 and TRBJ2-2, with 9 bases lining up with TRBD1. The sequence was obtained from a woman between 55 and 75 years old in good health and CMV-seropositive. The CDR3 here is CASSQAPGQGNTGELFF. CDR3 nucleotide sequence: TGCGCCAGCAGCCAAGCTCCGGGACAGGGTAACACCGGGGAGCTGTTTTTT.